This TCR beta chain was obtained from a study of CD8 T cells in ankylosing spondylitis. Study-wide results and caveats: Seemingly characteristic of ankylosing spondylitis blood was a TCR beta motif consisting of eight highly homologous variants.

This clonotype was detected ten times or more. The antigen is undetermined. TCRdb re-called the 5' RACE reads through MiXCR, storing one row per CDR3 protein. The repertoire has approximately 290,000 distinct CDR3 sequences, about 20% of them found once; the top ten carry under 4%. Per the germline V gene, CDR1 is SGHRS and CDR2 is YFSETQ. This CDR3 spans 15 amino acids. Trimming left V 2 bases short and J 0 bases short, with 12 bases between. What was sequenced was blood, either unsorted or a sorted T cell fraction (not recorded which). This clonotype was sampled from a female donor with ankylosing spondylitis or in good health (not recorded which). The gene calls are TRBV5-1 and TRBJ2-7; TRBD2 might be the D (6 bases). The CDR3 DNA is TGCGCCAGCAGCTTAGGAGGGTCCAGCTCCTACGAGCAGTACTTC. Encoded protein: CASSLGGSSSYEQYF. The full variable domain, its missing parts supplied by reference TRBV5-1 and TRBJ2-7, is KAGVTQTPRYLIKTRGQQVTLSCSPISGHRSVSWYQQTPGQGLQFLFEYFSETQRNKGNFPGRFSGRQFSNSRSEMNVSTLELGDSALYLCASSLGGSSSYEQYFGPGTRLTVT.